This entry describes one TCR beta chain. Authors' data handling: Amplifying reference gene primers gave estimates of nucleated cell counts. This table comes from immunoSEQ multiplex PCR, and its TCRdb copy is limited to in-frame clones, with some not included. The V and J calls and the clone size are those of that table, but D and trimming were determined from the DNA. The data show 350,000 to 550,000 clones, around 89% seen once. The entry originates in a study of blood T cell repertoires in COVID-19. In the study overall: Sites across the United States, Italy and Spain contributed samples from acute and convalescent COVID-19. PBMCs, B-cell-depleted T cells, or T cells provided the cDNA or gDNA that made up the material.

This CDR3 spans 17 amino acids. V was pared by 0 bases and J by 2 bases, with 5 bases of the junction left unmatched. Germline V lookup: CDR1 MGHRA, CDR2 YSYEKL. The chain employs TRBV4-1 and TRBJ2-3; 10 bases line up with TRBD2. The source is a woman in her twenties or thirties with acute or convalescent COVID-19. Sequences were obtained from peripheral blood. The CDR3 protein is CASSQDDLAGDTDTQYF. The CDR3 bases are TGCGCCAGCAGCCAAGATGATCTAGCGGGGGACACAGATACGCAGTATTTT.